This TCR beta chain was found in a study of shared clonotypes between healthy human individuals. As for the study in general: Aged 18 to 49, the donors were two women and a few men. Each donor contributed plates that comprised three CD4 naive, three CD4 memory, two CD8 naive and one CD8 memory.

This CDR3 is built from 12 residues. V was shortened by 5 bases and J by 8 bases, with 12 bases between the two germline ends. From germline, CDR1 is SGHAT and CDR2 FQNNGV. Concerning this clone: Its antigen is unknown.

Only CD45RO-negative cells positively selected for CCR7 counted as naive CD8 cells, so terminally differentiated effector memory CD45RA+ cells were excluded. Study results and limitations: Several donors shared 4.5% to 6.5% of their naive CD4 clonotypes.

In the original processing: ImmunoSEQ only sent back junction sequences with no quality scores, so filtering was done differently. The protocol was immunoSEQ multiplex PCR, while the TCRdb copy is restricted to in-frame clones and leaves out a portion. The DNA gave D and trimming, while V, J and clone size come from that table. The sample has hundreds of thousands of clones, approximately 95% seen once. This clonotype was sampled from a woman in her twenties or thirties in good health. The source material was naive CD8+ T cells sorted from blood. The chain carries TRBV11-2 and TRBJ2-5; weak D call: TRBD1 (5 bases). The chain's CDR3 is CASSHQGETQYF. The CDR3 bases are TGTGCCAGCAGCCATCAGGGCGAAACCCAGTACTTC.